The 11 T cell receptor beta chains given below trace back to one sample, sequenced in a study of blood T cells in healthy people across ages. It was with a sample-barcoded 5' primer and a J-beta primer mix that a second PCR of about 6 to 12 cycles was run. TCRdb reprocessed the 5' RACE reads via MiXCR and lists one record per CDR3 protein. The table lists more than 800,000 distinct CDR3 sequences, less than 50% of them singletons. Source material: blood. These receptors originate from a woman aged 60 to 75 in good health.

The CDR3 region is CASNFLSGTGGAGFKNTEAFF. In nucleotides, the CDR3 is TGTGCCAGCAACTTTCTTTCCGGGACAGGGGGCGCGGGATTCAAGAACACTGAAGCTTTCTTT. The rearrangement uses TRBV5-6 and TRBJ1-1; 12 nucleotides line up with TRBD1. CDR1 and CDR2 from the germline V gene are SGHDT and YYEEEE. Germline trimming cut 6 bases from V and 1 base from J; bases unmatched to any gene: 22. CDR3 length: 21 amino acids.

Many counts were recorded for this clonotype. V gene TRBV29-1 combines with J gene TRBJ2-7, with a tentative D call TRBD2 (5 bases). V lost 6 bases, J lost 6 bases, and 12 bases lay in between. There are 11 residues in the CDR3. The germline CDR1 and CDR2 sequences are SQVTM and ANQGSEA. This CDR3 reads CSVLVGGEQYF. In DNA form, the CDR3 reads TGCAGCGTGTTAGTAGGAGGCGAGCAGTACTTC.

This clonotype was found a few times. This sequence joins TRBV5-1 and TRBJ1-2; 8 bases align to TRBD1. The CDR3 spans 16 residues. Germline V gives CDR1 SGHRS, CDR2 YFSETQ. Unmatched junction bases numbered 12, after V lost 4 bases and J lost 4 bases. CDR3 coding DNA: TGCGCCAGCAGCCTTAGGAGCCCAGGGGGCGGCTATGGCTACACCTTC. Its protein is CASSLRSPGGGYGYTF.

This clonotype was found many times. This rearrangement joins TRBV5-1 to TRBJ2-7; D is perhaps TRBD1 or TRBD2 (5 bases each). Trimming removed 0 bases at V and 4 bases at J, with 8 bases between. Germline V gene sequence: CDR1 SGHRS, CDR2 YFSETQ. This CDR3 region has 13 residues. The CDR3 DNA follows: TGCGCCAGCAGCTTGGAGAGGGGTTACGAGCAGTACTTC. Its protein product is CASSLERGYEQYF.

This rearrangement joins TRBV24-1 to TRBJ2-3; 15 bases agree with TRBD2. This CDR3 is 19 amino acids long. Germline loops: CDR1 KGHDR, CDR2 SFDVKD. V gave up 1 base and J gave up 2 bases; unmatched junction bases: 6. CDR3 loop: CATSDFGTSGRKFTDTQYF. CDR3 sequence (DNA): TGTGCCACCAGTGATTTCGGGACTAGCGGGAGGAAATTCACAGATACGCAGTATTTT.

The J gene is TRBJ1-4, the V gene TRBV4-2, with D possibly TRBD1 on 5 matching bases. Germline V lookup: CDR1 LGHNA, CDR2 YNFKEQ. The CDR3 covers 14 residues. The V end was cut by 2 bases, the J end by 7 bases, with 11 bases between. CDR3 loop: CASSQIPGGEKLFF. The DNA for the CDR3 is TGTGCCAGCAGCCAAATTCCCGGGGGTGAAAAACTGTTTTTT.

This clonotype was detected a few times. The chain uses TRBV9 and TRBJ1-1; TRBD1 agrees at 7 bases. This CDR3 region has 14 residues. Germline trimming cut 3 bases from V and 4 bases from J; bases unmatched to any gene: 6. CDR1 is SGDLS and CDR2 is YYNGEE in the germline V gene. The CDR3 nucleotides read TGTGCCAGCAGCGCGACAGGGTCAGGCACTGAAGCTTTCTTT. This gives the protein CASSATGSGTEAFF.

With regard to this clonotype: The junction does not match germline at one end; this may be a read error. This rearrangement joins TRBV27 to TRBJ2-1; D remains unclear. The germline V gene has CDR1 MNHEY and CDR2 SMNVEV (reference sequence). The CDR3 is 14 amino acids. CDR3 amino acids: CASSRNPLGNGQFF. As DNA, the CDR3 is TGCGCCAGCAGTCGGAACCCCCTAGGGAATGGGCAGTTCTTC.

The chain is built from TRBV2 and TRBJ2-3; 8 nucleotides line up with TRBD1. Losses at the gene ends were 6 bases for V and 5 bases for J; bases not matched to a gene: 7. CDR1 is SNHLY and CDR2 is FYNNEI in the germline V gene. This CDR3 is 14 amino acids long. Here the CDR3 DNA reads TGTGCCAGCAGCCTGACAGGGGTGCAAGATACGCAGTATTTT. Its protein is CASSLTGVQDTQYF.

The rearrangement joins TRBV29-1 to TRBJ2-1; no clear D gene. V was trimmed by 7 bases and J by 7 bases, leaving 17 bases between them. CDR3 length: 13 residues. Per the germline V gene, CDR1 is SQVTM and CDR2 is ANQGSEA. The CDR3 sequence is CSAAPRLGNEQFF. The CDR3 DNA sequence: TGCAGCGCGGCCCCCAGGCTTGGTAATGAGCAGTTCTTC.

The table lists this clonotype with a count of one. The junction differs from germline at one of its ends, possibly a read error. V usage is TRBV29-1 and J usage is TRBJ2-3; no firm D call. Germline V CDR1 and CDR2: SQVTM, ANQGSEA. The CDR3 length is 10 residues. The CDR3 DNA sequence: TGCGGCGTTGCCCGAGATACGCAGTATTTT. Residues: CGVARDTQYF.